This T cell receptor beta chain was profiled in a study of spatial heterogeneity in lung cancer (dated by TCRdb to about 2019). Context from the whole study: Donors were some 70 patients with early-stage, untreated non-small cell lung cancer from the lung TRACERx cohort. Follow-up PBMC samples were sequenced whenever the samples were available, and the median time to follow-up was two to three years after resection. Beta-chain transcripts were consistently detected in greater numbers than alpha-chain transcripts, which likely reflected higher beta-chain transcript abundance. In the raw uncorrected reads, each unique combination of TCR and UMI appeared more than ten times on average. In non-small cell lung cancer, the study quantitatively compared TCR alpha and beta repertoires across several tumor regions, matched nontumor lung, and blood. TCR repertoire features were related to nonsynonymous mutation counts determined by whole-exome sequencing of tumor tissue. At surgery, hundreds of tumor regions, 61 to 75 matched nontumor lung samples and a few dozen PBMC samples were TCR-sequenced for both alpha and beta chains. Broad study findings and their caveats: Only approximately 13 patients were included in comparisons of baseline and follow-up blood repertoires. Confirming at a functional level the hypothesis that regional TCRs recognize regional mutations was considered to require additional single-cell paired TCR alpha and beta sequencing. Ubiquitous expanded tumor TCRs were found in blood more often at tumor resection than at routine follow-up.

Taken with the paper, the label for time point translates to: blood at routine non-recurrence follow-up after resection. For TCR sequencing, whole RNA was extracted from tumor and nontumor lung tissue, or from cryopreserved PBMC samples, and no cell sorting was done. Patients were selected for TCR sequencing only if sufficient RNA was available from at least two tumor regions. The library was built by means of 5' RACE. TCRdb shows the sequencer as NextSeq 500. To allow correction of PCR and sequencing errors, the TCR library protocol tagged every TCR cDNA molecule with a unique molecular identifier. In the original analysis: TCR identification, UMI-based error correction and CDR3 extraction were performed with Decombinator tools. Expanded TCRs were defined as those above a frequency of 2 per 1,000, corresponding to the top 1% of the tumor frequency distribution. Rényi diversity was computed with the R vegan package after subsampling each repertoire 100 times to 5,000 TCRs. CDR3 similarity networks were built from amino acid triplet string-kernel similarity, connecting CDR3s with pairwise similarity above 0.82. TCRdb reworked the public reads: Q25 trimming with fastp, MiXCR clone assembly, productive beta chains retained. Rows with a matching CDR3 protein are joined into one entry that keeps the most common DNA and genes. The V and J calls come from TCRdb's annotation, not from the publication. The sample includes approximately 50,000 distinct CDR3 sequences, with under 8% observed a single time. Over 30% of the sample is taken by the ten largest.

The CDR3 sequence holds 19 residues, the cysteine and phenylalanine included. This entry keeps only the CDR3 DNA: 57 bases, framed from base 1. Germline trimming amounts to 2 bases on V and 4 bases on J, with 14 as the count of junction bases outside the gene matches. According to the germline V gene, CDR1 reads MGHRA and CDR2 reads YSYEKL. This clonotype was seen more than once but under ten times. Its antigen is unknown. Per-base quality was not reported, and no clone a single base away is much larger than it. Sequencing used PBMCs, obtained at follow-up. The receptor chain draws on TRBV4-1 and TRBJ2-1, with TRBD2 matching 10 junction bases. The TCR was taken from a female donor with early-stage non-small cell lung cancer. The nucleotide sequence is given as TGCGCCAGCAGCCAACGGACCACCGCTGCTAGCGGGGGTTACAATGAGCAGTTCTTC. Translated, it gives CASSQRTTAASGGYNEQFF.